This T cell receptor beta chain was obtained from a study of T-cell memory formation after mild COVID-19 (dated by TCRdb to about 2021). Describing the broader study: TCR sequence clusters from the two donors were found to be largely donor specific. In a couple of donors, T-cell clones that expanded and contracted after mild COVID-19 were tracked by sequencing TCRalpha and TCRbeta repertoires over time. Two young, previously healthy adult volunteers, one female and one male, were included in the cohort. The investigation overall reported the following: SARS-CoV-2 specificity of the second-wave clones peaking on day 37 was not confirmed. Clones that contracted from day 15 to 85 showed balanced CD4/CD8 phenotypes, whereas a second wave of clones that expanded from day 15 to 37 leaned towards CD4+. Contracting CD4+ clones appeared mostly in the CM and EM memory subsets, whereas CD8+ clones were enriched in EMRA. Some responding clones were found in pre-infection memory, which suggests that pre-existing cross-reactive memory T cells took part in the SARS-CoV-2 response. Only a couple of mild cases were covered in the study, and larger cohorts including severe cases with pre-infection samples were considered necessary.

Instrument on record: Illumina NovaSeq 6000. cDNA libraries for TCRalpha and TCRbeta were prepared by 5'RACE using constant-segment primers, with sample barcodes and unique molecular identifiers added. Trizol reagent was used to extract RNA from every sample. Libraries were amplified in two PCR steps, with a second sample barcode and Illumina TruSeq adapters added in the second step. Sequencing of the libraries was done on an Illumina NovaSeq, producing 2 x 150 bp paired-end reads. From the authors' description of their analysis: With migec v1.2.7, reads were demultiplexed and then collapsed into UMI-guided consensus sequences. Using mixcr v2.1.11, UMI consensuses were aligned to TRA and TRB V and J templates and then assembled into clonotypes. Expanded or contracted clonotypes were those called significant by both edgeR and NoisET, with noise models trained on biological replicates. For edgeR calls, the thresholds were a false discovery rate-adjusted p below 0.01 and a log2 fold-change of 1. PCA with hierarchical clustering of max-normalized trajectories of the 1000 most abundant clonotypes was used as exploratory dynamics analysis. Each responding clone was given a CD4 or CD8 phenotype based on the CD4+ and CD8+ repertoires, which had been sequenced separately. TCRdb reprocessed the public reads (quality trimming at Q25 with fastp, clone calling with MiXCR) and kept in-frame beta chains. Each entry merges the rows of one CDR3 protein and shows their most common DNA and genes. The V and J calls reflect TCRdb's pipeline rather than the authors' work. In all, the sample holds 75,000 to 95,000 distinct CDR3 sequences, and about 13% of those were seen once. 25% to 35% of the sample belongs to the ten largest clones.

The CDR3 contains 16 residues, cysteine and phenylalanine counted. Only the CDR3 DNA is retained, 48 bases long and in frame from the first base. Per the germline V gene (reference sequence), LGHDT is the CDR1 and YNNKEL is the CDR2. V sheds 0 bases and J sheds 4 bases, leaving 13 bases between their ends. PBMCs were isolated by Ficoll-Paque density gradient centrifugation. Only a few counts were recorded for this clonotype. The antigen it recognizes is unknown. Base-call qualities are not available, and no considerably larger clone is one nucleotide away. The receptor chain draws on TRBV3-1 and TRBJ2-1; a tentative D call is TRBD2 (6 bases match). Input material: PBMCs or a T cell subset sorted from them (not recorded which). This TCR was sampled from an adult woman who had mild COVID-19 (a few samples of this study predate the infection). The sample titles of this study are shuffled in the database, so cell type and time point are left out; the donor was told from shared clones. The DNA reads TGTGCCAGCAGCCAAGATCCGCGACTAGGATACAATGAGCAGTTCTTC. It translates as CASSQDPRLGYNEQFF.